The 25 T cell receptor beta chains given below trace back to one sample, sequenced in a study of cytomegalovirus exposure and HLA in healthy donors. It was with 60 Vbeta and 13 Jbeta primers that the PCR ran. Measured with immunoSEQ multiplex PCR; TCRdb has only the in-frame clones, and not every one. The sample contains 180,000 or so clones, 80% of which appear only once. Sample: PBMCs. These receptors all stem from a woman between 45 and 65 years old in good health and CMV-seropositive.

The V gene is TRBV10-2, the J gene TRBJ2-7, with D maybe TRBD2 (5 bases). Germline V gene lookup returns CDR1 WSHSY and CDR2 SAAADI. The CDR3 runs 12 residues. V was shortened by 5 bases and J by 6 bases, with 11 bases between the two germline ends. The CDR3 nucleotides are TGCGCCAGCAGTCCGGACTTCTCCGAGCAGTACTTC. The encoded protein is CASSPDFSEQYF.

The chain is built from TRBV5-1 and TRBJ2-5; D remains unclear. Germline CDR1 SGHRS, CDR2 YFSETQ. The CDR3 spans 15 residues. The V and J ends lost 0 bases and 1 base respectively, with 10 bases between them. The CDR3 protein is CASSLEFRRQETQYF. The CDR3 DNA reads TGCGCCAGCAGCTTGGAGTTCAGGCGCCAAGAGACCCAGTACTTC.

The V and J genes are TRBV4-2 and TRBJ2-7, with 8 bases matching TRBD2. V was clipped by 0 bases and J by 2 bases; unmatched bases: 6. Germline CDR1 is LGHNA and CDR2 is YNFKEQ. This CDR3 region has 16 residues. The CDR3, as DNA: TGTGCCAGCAGCCAAGATCACACCGGGGGGGCCTACGAGCAGTACTTC. This encodes CASSQDHTGGAYEQYF.

The chain employs TRBV18 and TRBJ2-1; 10 bases are shared with TRBD2. V dropped 0 bases and J dropped 9; count of bases not matched to a gene: 2. Germline lookup yields CDR1 KGHSH and CDR2 LQKENI. The CDR3 is made up of 14 amino acids. This chain's CDR3 is CASSPPPSGSEQFF. In nucleotides, the CDR3 is TGTGCCAGCTCACCACCCCCTAGCGGGAGTGAGCAGTTCTTC.

The V gene is TRBV25-1, the J gene TRBJ2-5, with 9 positions matching TRBD1. The CDR3 runs 16 residues. Germline trimming cut 5 bases from V and 1 base from J; bases unmatched to any gene: 8. Germline V lookup: CDR1 MGHDK, CDR2 SYGVNS. The CDR3 DNA is TGTGCCAGCAGTCCGTCCGGGGGACAGGGCCAAGAGACCCAGTACTTC. It encodes CASSPSGGQGQETQYF.

This chain uses TRBV20-1 with TRBJ2-7; D is ambiguous. The CDR3 loop spans 10 amino acids. Germline V gene sequence: CDR1 DFQATT, CDR2 SNEGSKA (reference sequence). CDR3 amino acids: CSPPLYEQYF. The DNA of the CDR3 is TGCAGCCCTCCACTTTACGAGCAGTACTTC.

The chain employs TRBV28 and TRBJ2-5, with a possible D match to TRBD1 (6 bases). The end of the DNA is better explained by TRBJ2-7, so the J call may be wrong. The germline gives CDR1 MDHEN, CDR2 SYDVKM. This CDR3 is built from 15 residues. CDR3 DNA: TGTGCCAGCAGAGCCTTCGGGACACACTCCTACGAGCAGTACTTC. Translation: CASRAFGTHSYEQYF.

This clone was counted between two and nine times. This chain uses TRBV29-1 with TRBJ2-7; 12 bases map to TRBD2. V gave up 4 bases and J gave up 5 bases; unmatched junction bases: 6. This CDR3 has 14 amino acids. Germline CDR1 SQVTM, CDR2 ANQGSEA. Here the CDR3 reads CSVGRLAGVDEQYF. The CDR3 DNA reads TGCAGCGTTGGCCGACTAGCGGGAGTCGACGAGCAGTACTTC.

V gene TRBV27 combines with J gene TRBJ2-1; TRBD2 aligns across 11 bases. CDR1 is MNHEY and CDR2 is SMNVEV in the germline V gene (reference sequence). Losses at the gene ends were 5 bases for V and 9 bases for J; bases not matched to a gene: 18. The CDR3 spans 18 residues. CDR3: CASSPPPPTSGSGFEQFF. CDR3 nucleotides: TGTGCCAGCAGTCCCCCTCCCCCTACTAGCGGGAGTGGGTTTGAGCAGTTCTTC.

The V gene is TRBV7-9, the J gene TRBJ2-3; 10 nucleotides align to TRBD1. The CDR3 runs 15 residues. Germline trimming cut 7 bases from V and 6 bases from J; bases unmatched to any gene: 10. CDR1 is SEHNR and CDR2 is FQNEAQ in the germline V gene (reference sequence). The CDR3, as DNA: TGTGCCAGCACCTCCCGGGGACAGGGGTCGGATACGCAGTATTTT. Translation gives CASTSRGQGSDTQYF. Combining the CDR3 with reference TRBV7-9 and TRBJ2-3 gives the whole variable domain DTGVSQNPRHKITKRGQNVTFRCDPISEHNRLYWYRQTLGQGPEFLTYFQNEAQLEKSRLLSDRFSAERPKGSFSTLEIQRTEQGDSAMYLCASTSRGQGSDTQYFGPGTRLTVL.

The chain recombines TRBV6-5 with TRBJ1-1; D gene ambiguous. Germline V CDR1 and CDR2: MNHEY, SVGAGI. This CDR3 has 15 residues. V was cut by 0 bases and J by 3 bases, with 11 bases left in between. The CDR3 spells CASSYSMRRDTEAFF. Here the CDR3 DNA reads TGTGCCAGCAGTTACTCGATGCGACGGGACACTGAAGCTTTCTTT.

As regards this clone: At the DNA level, this CDR3 is encoded by other sequences in the same sample as well. This chain joins TRBV19 and TRBJ2-1, with TRBD2 as a possible D gene (6 bases). Germline V gene lookup returns CDR1 LNHDA and CDR2 SQIVND (reference sequence). Trimming took 3 bases from V and 0 from J, leaving 6 bases between them. This CDR3 has 14 amino acids. Here the CDR3 reads CASSIGSSYNEQFF. CDR3 in DNA: TGTGCCAGTAGTATCGGGAGCTCCTACAATGAGCAGTTCTTC.

The rearrangement links TRBV6-4 to TRBJ2-6; D remains unclear. The V and J ends lost 4 bases and 3 bases respectively, with 7 bases between them. The CDR3 runs to 14 residues. Germline values: CDR1 MRHNA, CDR2 SNTAGT. The CDR3 sequence: CASSVESGANVLTF. For the CDR3, the DNA is TGTGCCAGCAGTGTAGAGAGTGGGGCCAACGTCCTGACTTTC.

This clone appeared a few times. The rearrangement joins TRBV7-2 to TRBJ2-3, with D hard to call. CDR1 is SGHTA and CDR2 is FQGNSA in the germline V gene. The CDR3 has 17 amino acids. Trimming cost V 1 base and J 0 bases, with 14 bases left between them. The CDR3 sequence: CASSLVAGTPSTDTQYF. For the CDR3, the DNA is TGTGCCAGCAGCTTAGTGGCAGGCACCCCTAGCACAGATACGCAGTATTTT.

The V call is TRBV29-1, the J call TRBJ2-3; D is possibly TRBD2 (6 bases). Germline-derived CDR1 and CDR2 are SQVTM and ANQGSEA. This CDR3 has 14 amino acids. V lost 3 bases, J lost 2 bases, and 12 bases lay in between. CDR3 residues: CSVDGGIDTDTQYF. The CDR3 nucleotides are TGCAGCGTTGATGGGGGGATCGACACAGATACGCAGTATTTT.

This clone was found once. The chain combines TRBV6-5 with TRBJ2-7; D is perhaps TRBD1 (5 bases). The CDR3 spans 13 residues. Germline V gene data show CDR1 as MNHEY and CDR2 as SVGAGI. With 4 bases removed from V and 3 bases from J, the gap between germline ends came to 10 bases. In DNA form, the CDR3 reads TGTGCCAGCAGTTTACCAGGGATCTACGAGCAGTACTTC. Amino acid sequence: CASSLPGIYEQYF.

V and J are TRBV6-5 and TRBJ1-6; tentatively, D is TRBD1 (5 bases). V was pared by 5 bases and J by 9 bases, with 17 bases between. The CDR3 spans 15 residues. The V gene's germline CDR1 is MNHEY and CDR2 SVGAGI. The CDR3: CASSPSQGVISPLHF. DNA of the CDR3: TGTGCCAGCAGTCCATCCCAGGGTGTGATTTCACCCCTCCACTTT.

This clone has only a few counts. The V call is TRBV27, the J call TRBJ2-2; maybe TRBD2 (5 bases). V shed 0 bases and J shed 5 bases, with 13 bases lying between them. The germline V gene encodes CDR1 MNHEY and CDR2 SMNVEV (reference sequence). This CDR3 has 16 amino acids. The CDR3 here is CASSLSSEGPTGELFF. CDR3 in DNA: TGTGCCAGCAGTTTATCGAGTGAGGGCCCTACCGGGGAGCTGTTTTTT.

The chain carries TRBV7-2 and TRBJ2-7; 7 bases line up with TRBD2. Germline loops: CDR1 SGHTA, CDR2 FQGNSA. The CDR3 sequence is 14 residues long. J lost 6 bases, V lost 0 bases, and 5 bases had no gene match. The CDR3 loop is CASSLASGTTEQYF. DNA for the CDR3: TGTGCCAGCAGCTTAGCGAGCGGGACCACCGAGCAGTACTTC.

The J gene is TRBJ2-7, the V gene TRBV29-1; TRBD1 aligns across 7 bases. Germline CDR1 and CDR2: SQVTM and ANQGSEA. This CDR3 is 12 amino acids long. Unmatched junction bases numbered 1, after V lost 2 bases and J lost 3 bases. The CDR3 nucleotides are TGCAGCGTTGAATGGGACAGCTACGAGCAGTACTTC. Amino acid sequence: CSVEWDSYEQYF.

This clone was counted between two and nine times. V gene TRBV6-6 combines with J gene TRBJ1-3; the D is unclear. This CDR3 comprises 13 residues. Germline CDR1 reads MNHNY; CDR2 reads SVGAGI (reference sequence). The ends were cut back, 7 bases at V and 0 bases at J, with 7 bases in the middle. CDR3 sequence reads: CASMERSGNTIYF. Written as DNA, the CDR3 is TGTGCCAGCATGGAGCGCTCTGGAAACACCATATATTTT.

This clone was counted between two and nine times. This sequence joins TRBV9 and TRBJ1-4; the D is unclear. The germline gives CDR1 SGDLS, CDR2 YYNGEE. This CDR3 has 15 residues. With 0 bases removed from V and 6 bases from J, the gap between germline ends came to 12 bases. The DNA for the CDR3 is TGTGCCAGCAGCGTAGATGCCGGGTTAGATGAAAAACTGTTTTTT. Amino acid sequence: CASSVDAGLDEKLFF.

The sample holds a few counts of this clone. The chain links TRBV7-9 to TRBJ2-7; 13 bases line up with TRBD2. The CDR3 contains 17 residues. With 5 bases clipped from V and 4 bases from J, the junction kept 11 bases outside the gene matches. CDR1 is SEHNR and CDR2 is FQNEAQ in the germline V gene (reference sequence). The CDR3 DNA sequence: TGTGCCAGCAGCCTACAGGGACTAGCGGGGCAATCTTACGAGCAGTACTTC. This codes for CASSLQGLAGQSYEQYF. The full variable domain, in which reference TRBV7-9 and TRBJ2-7 provide the parts outside the CDR3, is DTGVSQNPRHKITKRGQNVTFRCDPISEHNRLYWYRQTLGQGPEFLTYFQNEAQLEKSRLLSDRFSAERPKGSFSTLEIQRTEQGDSAMYLCASSLQGLAGQSYEQYFGPGTRLTVT.

The chain uses TRBV4-3 and TRBJ2-5, with D unresolved. Germline CDR1 and CDR2: LGHNA and YSLEER. The CDR3 loop spans 14 amino acids. V lost 0 bases, J lost 5 bases, and 10 bases lay in between. CDR3 protein: CASSQESHLETQYF. The CDR3, as DNA: TGCGCCAGCAGCCAAGAGAGCCACCTCGAGACCCAGTACTTC.

The rearrangement uses TRBV5-1 and TRBJ2-7, with no clear D. CDR3 size: 12 residues. CDR1 and CDR2 (germline): SGHRS, YFSETQ. V lost 2 bases to trimming and J lost 4 bases, with 7 bases between them. The CDR3 loop is CASSFGRYEQYF. The CDR3 region has the DNA TGCGCCAGCAGCTTCGGTCGGTACGAGCAGTACTTC.